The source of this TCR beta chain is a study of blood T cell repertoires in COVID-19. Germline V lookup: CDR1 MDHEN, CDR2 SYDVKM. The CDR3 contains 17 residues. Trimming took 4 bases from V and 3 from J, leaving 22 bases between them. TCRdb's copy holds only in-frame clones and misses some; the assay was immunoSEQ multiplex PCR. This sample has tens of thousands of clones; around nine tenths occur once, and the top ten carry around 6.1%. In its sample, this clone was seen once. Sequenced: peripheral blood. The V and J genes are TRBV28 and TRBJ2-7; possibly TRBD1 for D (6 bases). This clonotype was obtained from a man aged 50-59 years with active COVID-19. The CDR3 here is CASSSPGHTLGVYEQYF. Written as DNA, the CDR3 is TGTGCCAGCAGTTCCCCGGGACACACCTTGGGGGTCTACGAGCAGTACTTC.